The 32 T cell receptor beta chains listed next were all sequenced from one sample in a study of Graves' ophthalmopathy and Graves' hyperthyroidism (dated by TCRdb to the late 2010s). The sample was run on an Illumina HiSeq 2000. TCR beta CDR3 regions were amplified from RNA transcripts for repertoire sequencing. The first round was an RT-PCR using HTBI primers with the Qiagen OneStep RT-PCR kit, and this first round was followed by a second-round multiplex PCR, then size selection and purification. In TCRdb, the public reads were trimmed at Q25 with fastp and aligned with MiXCR, with productive beta chains retained. Rows are combined by CDR3 protein, so each entry shows the most common genes and DNA. This sample is represented by 220,000 or so distinct CDR3 sequences; roughly 21% of them were singletons. The ten biggest clones cover about 46% of the sample. The sample was peripheral blood. The receptors shown here come from a woman between 50 and 59 years old with Graves' ophthalmopathy. Donor details come from another sample of the same person, matched by shared clones.

Regarding this clonotype: A read error may produce the germline difference seen at one junction end. The chain links TRBV6-5 to TRBJ1-5; no reliable D call. Germline CDR1 MNHEY, CDR2 SVGAGI. This CDR3 is built from 15 residues. The CDR3 sequence: CASSYGIDSNQPQPF. The CDR3 DNA follows: TGTGCCAGCAGTTACGGTATCGATAGCAATCAGCCCCAGCCTTTT.

This clonotype appeared many times. J is TRBJ1-1 and V is TRBV4-2; D is possibly TRBD1 (5 bases). V was clipped by 4 bases and J by 2 bases, with 11 bases between them. Germline V gene lookup returns CDR1 LGHNA and CDR2 YNFKEQ. The CDR3 loop spans 14 amino acids. CDR3 DNA: TGTGCCAGCAGCCCCCGGGGCTCCAACACTGAAGCTTTCTTT. It specifies CASSPRGSNTEAFF.

Many counts were recorded for this clonotype. CDR3 sequence: CASSVRDGGGRVGELFF. In DNA form, the CDR3 reads TGTGCCAGCAGTGTGAGGGATGGGGGAGGTCGTGTCGGGGAGCTGTTTTTT. This sequence joins TRBV6-1 and TRBJ2-2, with D possibly being TRBD2 (6 bases). V dropped 4 bases and J dropped 7 bases, with 22 bases sitting between them. CDR1 MNHNS and CDR2 SASEGT come from the germline V gene. CDR3 length: 17 amino acids.

This clonotype showed up many times. The chain uses TRBV30 and TRBJ1-5, with D possibly TRBD1 on 5 matching bases. V was pared by 2 bases and J by 2 bases, with 13 bases between. This CDR3 has 15 amino acids. The germline CDR1 and CDR2 sequences are GTSNPN and SVGIG (reference sequence). The CDR3 bases are TGTGCCTGGAGTCTTAGGGGACGGGGCAATCAGCCCCAGCATTTT. Amino acid sequence: CAWSLRGRGNQPQHF.

This clonotype has more than one count but fewer than ten. V gene TRBV7-9 combines with J gene TRBJ1-1; D is possibly TRBD1 (5 bases). Looked up from germline, CDR1 is SEHNR and CDR2 is FQNEAQ (reference sequence). The CDR3 extends over 15 amino acids. With 5 bases removed from V and 6 bases from J, the gap between germline ends came to 19 bases. The CDR3 DNA sequence: TGTGCCAGCAGCCGAACCCCCGATCCGGGGGCTGAAGCTTTCTTT. Its protein product is CASSRTPDPGAEAFF.

A word on this clonotype: A much larger clone differs by one base, so this may be a read error. The J gene is TRBJ2-7, the V gene TRBV11-2; D not resolved. The CDR3 totals 14 residues. Looked up from germline, CDR1 is SGHAT and CDR2 is FQNNGV. The CDR3 spells CASSLAGGYYGQYF. In nucleotides, the CDR3 is TGTGCCAGCAGCTTAGCTGGCGGATACTACGGGCAGTACTTC.

This clonotype was found many times. The chain recombines TRBV9 with TRBJ1-1, with 7 bases identical to TRBD1. The CDR3 consists of 15 residues. Germline values: CDR1 SGDLS, CDR2 YYNGEE. The J segment lost 6 bases and the V segment lost 4 bases, leaving 12 bases of the junction unmatched. The CDR3 protein is CASSLSSQGGAEAFF. The CDR3 region has the DNA TGTGCCAGCAGCCTCTCCTCTCAGGGGGGGGCTGAAGCTTTCTTT.

In this sample, this clonotype turned up many times. A much larger clonotype is one base distant, so this may be a read error. The CDR3 is CSATSRGQGVAGRYF. CDR3 DNA: TGCAGTGCCACGTCCCGGGGACAGGGAGTGGCAGGTCGGTACTTC. V gene TRBV20-1 combines with J gene TRBJ2-7; 9 nucleotides match TRBD1. The CDR3 covers 15 residues. Germline CDR1 is DFQATT and CDR2 is SNEGSKA (reference sequence). Trimming at V came to 6 bases and at J to 12 bases, leaving 21 bases not matched to a gene.

The chain employs TRBV11-1 and TRBJ2-7, with 8 bases aligning to TRBD1. The CDR3 contains 17 residues. J was trimmed by 2 bases and V by 5 bases; bases with no gene match: 14. Per the germline V gene, CDR1 is SGHAT and CDR2 is FQDESV (reference sequence). This CDR3 reads CASSAAAPGQEAYEQYF. CDR3 DNA sequence: TGTGCCAGCAGCGCAGCTGCCCCGGGACAGGAGGCCTACGAGCAGTACTTC.

There are many counts of this clonotype. The J gene is TRBJ2-5, the V gene TRBV6-5; a possible D gene is TRBD1 (5 bases). The germline V gene has CDR1 MNHEY and CDR2 SVGAGI. The CDR3 loop spans 14 amino acids. Between the trimmed V and J ends, which lost 0 bases and 2 bases, there was a span of 7 bases. Written as DNA, the CDR3 is TGTGCCAGCAGTTACTCTACAGGTCAAGAGACCCAGTACTTC. As protein: CASSYSTGQETQYF.

This clonotype was detected ten times or more. The gene calls are TRBV7-2 and TRBJ2-7; the D gene is possibly TRBD1 (6 bases). This CDR3 has 17 amino acids. CDR1 SGHTA and CDR2 FQGNSA come from the germline V gene. V was cut by 0 bases and J by 4 bases, with 19 bases left in between. The CDR3 reads CASSLAPGRGGGYEQYF. CDR3 coding DNA: TGTGCCAGCAGCTTAGCGCCGGGGCGTGGGGGCGGTTACGAGCAGTACTTC.

This clonotype appeared once. This sequence joins TRBV11-2 and TRBJ1-5; D unresolved. CDR1 is SGHAT and CDR2 is FQNNGV in the germline V gene. V was shortened by 0 bases and J by 5 bases, with 5 bases between the two germline ends. CDR3 length equals 13 residues. The DNA for the CDR3 is TGTGCCAGCAGCTTAGACAAGTATCAGCCCCAGCATTTT. It specifies CASSLDKYQPQHF.

This clonotype has at least ten counts. V and J are TRBV12-3 or TRBV12-4 and TRBJ1-6; the D gene is possibly TRBD1 (6 bases). Trimming removed 10 bases at V and 7 bases at J, with 14 bases between. The CDR3 contains 13 residues. The CDR3 is CATNRARNSPLHF. The DNA of the CDR3 is TGTGCCACCAACAGGGCGAGGAATTCACCCCTCCACTTT.

This clonotype has ten or more counts. The chain has TRBV20-1 and TRBJ1-2; a weak D match, TRBD1 (6 bases). V was trimmed by 6 bases and J by 4 bases, leaving 12 bases between them. This CDR3 is 12 amino acids long. The germline V gene encodes CDR1 DFQATT and CDR2 SNEGSKA (reference sequence). The CDR3 loop reads CSALQGAYGYTF. CDR3 in DNA: TGCAGTGCCCTACAGGGAGCCTATGGCTACACCTTC.

In this sample, this clonotype turned up many times. This chain uses TRBV2 with TRBJ2-7; TRBD1 matches at 7 bases. Germline V gene data show CDR1 as SNHLY and CDR2 as FYNNEI. With V trimmed by 6 bases and J by 5 bases, 10 bases remained unmatched. This CDR3 comprises 14 residues. CDR3 DNA: TGTGCCAGCAGCTACCGACAGGGAACCAACGAGCAGTACTTC. Translating gives CASSYRQGTNEQYF.

Many counts were recorded for this clonotype. The chain joins TRBV12-3 or TRBV12-4 to TRBJ2-7; no clear D gene. V dropped 4 bases and J dropped 6 bases, with 10 bases sitting between them. The CDR3 spans 12 residues. DNA of the CDR3: TGTGCCAGCAGTTGGGGTATGAGCGAGCAGTACTTC. It translates to CASSWGMSEQYF.

This clonotype was found many times. The rearrangement links TRBV12-3 or TRBV12-4 to TRBJ1-2; D gene unclear. The V end was cut by 1 base, the J end by 6 bases, with 12 bases between. This CDR3 region has 14 residues. The CDR3 reads CASSLGPVNHGYTF. The DNA for the CDR3 is TGTGCCAGCAGTTTAGGGCCCGTTAATCATGGCTACACCTTC.

For this clonotype: Since a much larger clone is just one base distant, this may be a read error. This chain uses TRBV5-6 with TRBJ1-2; D remains unclear. V lost 4 bases to trimming and J lost 10 bases, with 23 bases between them. The CDR3 is made up of 15 amino acids. Germline loops: CDR1 SGHDT, CDR2 YYEEEE. The CDR3 DNA reads as TGTGCCAGCAGCCCTCGGACGGGAGTAAAGGATGACTACACCTTC. It encodes CASSPRTGVKDDYTF.

This clonotype was seen many times. The chain couples TRBV2 to TRBJ2-7; D call uncertain. V lost 3 bases and J lost 0, with 15 bases in between. Per the germline V gene, CDR1 is SNHLY and CDR2 is FYNNEI. The CDR3 consists of 16 residues. The CDR3 here is CASSETRTLSSYEQYF. CDR3 in DNA: TGTGCCAGCAGTGAGACAAGGACGCTCAGCTCCTACGAGCAGTACTTC.

The chain combines TRBV24-1 with TRBJ1-5; the match to TRBD1 covers 8 bases. Germline-derived CDR1 and CDR2 are KGHDR and SFDVKD. This CDR3 comprises 16 residues. The junction had 6 bases not matched to a gene; V was cut back by 3 bases and J by 3 bases. This CDR3 is CATSDQRQGINQPQHF. The CDR3 nucleotides read TGTGCCACCAGTGATCAGAGACAGGGGATCAATCAGCCCCAGCATTTT.

In its sample, this clonotype was seen many times. V and J are TRBV15 and TRBJ1-5, with TRBD1 identical over 7 bases. The CDR3 extends over 14 amino acids. Trimming cost V 3 bases and J 5 bases; bases outside gene matches: 4. Germline V gives CDR1 LNHNV, CDR2 YYDKDF (reference sequence). The CDR3 bases are TGTGCCACCAGCAGCGGGACAGACGATCAGCCCCAGCATTTT. Its translation: CATSSGTDDQPQHF.

This clonotype was detected ten times or more. The chain carries TRBV12-3 or TRBV12-4 and TRBJ1-5; 9 positions match TRBD1. After removal of 4 bases from V and 0 bases from J, the junction contained 10 bases not matched to a gene. This CDR3 region has 18 residues. CDR3 loop: CASSSQGATSFSNQPQHF. CDR3 nucleotide sequence: TGTGCCAGCAGTTCACAGGGGGCAACTAGTTTTAGCAATCAGCCCCAGCATTTT.

V usage is TRBV9 and J usage is TRBJ1-2, with a possible D match to TRBD1 (5 bases). V was shortened by 4 bases and J by 7 bases, with 11 bases between the two germline ends. CDR1 is SGDLS and CDR2 is YYNGEE in the germline V gene. The CDR3 is made up of 12 amino acids. CDR3 in amino acids: CASSPRGRGYTF. DNA for the CDR3: TGTGCCAGCAGCCCCCGGGGCCGTGGCTACACCTTC.

The chain recombines TRBV6-2 or TRBV6-3 with TRBJ2-7; 7 bases map to TRBD2. This CDR3 region has 14 residues. Germline V gene data show CDR1 as MNHEY and CDR2 as SVGEGT. J was trimmed by 4 bases and V by 3 bases; bases with no gene match: 6. The CDR3 coding sequence is TGTGCCAGCAGTTATTTCGGGGGACTATACGAGCAGTACTTC. Protein sequence: CASSYFGGLYEQYF.

This clonotype has ten or more counts. The chain recombines TRBV5-1 with TRBJ2-7, with 13 bases lining up with TRBD2. V lost 4 bases, J lost 2 bases, and 9 bases stayed unmatched. The CDR3 runs to 17 residues. Looked up from germline, CDR1 is SGHRS and CDR2 is YFSETQ. The CDR3 is CASSPGTSGIVTYEQYF. The CDR3 nucleotides are TGCGCCAGCAGCCCCGGGACTAGCGGGATTGTAACCTACGAGCAGTACTTC.

In this sample, this clonotype turned up many times. The chain is built from TRBV20-1 and TRBJ1-5; D may be TRBD1 (6 bases). Germline V gene sequence: CDR1 DFQATT, CDR2 SNEGSKA (reference sequence). The CDR3 loop spans 14 amino acids. The V and J ends lost 3 bases and 6 bases respectively, with 15 bases between them. CDR3 amino acids: CSASQGREGQPQHF. DNA of the CDR3: TGCAGTGCTAGTCAGGGGAGGGAGGGTCAGCCCCAGCATTTT.

This clonotype was detected many times. The genes are TRBV12-3 or TRBV12-4 and TRBJ2-5; no reliable D call. This CDR3 comprises 14 residues. With 0 bases removed from V and 4 bases from J, the gap between germline ends came to 9 bases. This chain's CDR3 is CASSLAGRRETQYF. The CDR3 region has the DNA TGTGCCAGCAGTTTAGCGGGAAGGCGAGAGACCCAGTACTTC.

This clonotype has a count of ten or more. This rearrangement joins TRBV12-5 to TRBJ2-5, with 9 bases fitting TRBD2. CDR1 is LGHNT and CDR2 is FRNRAP in the germline V gene. The CDR3 sequence is 15 residues long. V trimming: 4 bases; J trimming: 4 bases; junction bases outside the gene matches: 7. CDR3 nucleotides: TGTGCTAGTGGTTCGGAAAAAGCGGGAGGAGAGACCCAGTACTTC. Its translation: CASGSEKAGGETQYF.

The CDR3 nucleotides read TGTGCCAGCAGTTTTATTAGATCCCAAGAGACCCAGTACTTC. This sequence encodes CASSFIRSQETQYF. The chain couples TRBV12-3 or TRBV12-4 to TRBJ2-5; D not resolved. Trimming cost V 3 bases and J 1 base, with 9 bases left between them. This CDR3 contains 14 residues.

The table lists this clonotype with many counts. The chain recombines TRBV6-1 with TRBJ1-1; D unclear. Trimming pared 5 bases from V and 9 bases from J, leaving 10 bases between. Germline CDR1 reads MNHNS; CDR2 reads SASEGT. The CDR3 runs to 11 residues. CDR3 protein: CASSKRIQAFF. The DNA of the CDR3 is TGTGCCAGCAGTAAACGGATTCAAGCTTTCTTT.

The chain combines TRBV6-2 or TRBV6-3 with TRBJ1-1; weak D call: TRBD1 (6 bases). V was cut by 6 bases and J by 13 bases, with 24 bases left in between. The CDR3 has 14 residues. Germline CDR1 is MNHEY and CDR2 is SVGEGT. The CDR3 sequence: CASSPMDSWEVGFF. In DNA, the CDR3 is TGTGCCAGCAGCCCCATGGACAGTTGGGAAGTGGGTTTCTTT.

This clonotype was detected ten times or more. The chain has TRBV5-1 and TRBJ2-7; 7 bases fit TRBD2. With V trimmed by 3 bases and J by 6 bases, 6 bases remained unmatched. CDR1 is SGHRS, CDR2 YFSETQ, per germline. There are 13 residues in the CDR3. CDR3 DNA sequence: TGCGCCAGCAGCTCCTTAGCGGGCTTCGAGCAGTACTTC. Protein product: CASSSLAGFEQYF. Full variable domain (remainder filled in from reference TRBV5-1 and TRBJ2-7): KAGVTQTPRYLIKTRGQQVTLSCSPISGHRSVSWYQQTPGQGLQFLFEYFSETQRNKGNFPGRFSGRQFSNSRSEMNVSTLELGDSALYLCASSSLAGFEQYFGPGTRLTVT.